Here is one T cell receptor beta chain with its context. Its target antigen remains unknown. There are no base qualities to consult, and no much larger clone falls within one base. V is clipped by 2 bases and J by 2 bases, and the sequence between their germline boundaries is 10 bases long. Counted from cysteine to phenylalanine, this CDR3 has 15 amino acids. Only the CDR3 region is kept as DNA, spanning 45 bases read in frame from base 1. CDR1 and CDR2 were assigned from the germline V gene as MGHRA and YSYEKL. TCRbeta CDR3 regions were amplified from genomic DNA by means of the immunoSEQ Assay, a bias-controlled multiplex PCR. Per the original workflow: Nucleated cell counts per sample were estimated from amplification of reference gene primers within the assay. To quantify the absolute abundance of each unique TCRbeta CDR3 rearrangement, sequence reads were collapsed and filtered. Productive Simpson clonality was computed per sample as the square root of Simpson's diversity index over productive rearrangements. TCRdb mirrors the immuneACCESS table, restricted to in-frame sequences. Some clones are absent from its copies; in checked studies, under half trace to an unresolved V gene, and the reason for the others is unknown. The V and J calls and clone size were taken over from that table, and D and trimming were inferred from the DNA. The sample profile shows 200,000 to 250,000 clones; around nine tenths of them were found once. Of the sample, 14% to 15% is held by the ten largest clones.

This record comes from a study of blood T cell repertoires in COVID-19 (dated by TCRdb to 2019 to 2021). The study in broad terms: Samples from collaborators originated in the United States, Italy and Spain and spanned both the acute and convalescent phases of COVID-19. The prospective study material was composed of cDNA or gDNA derived from T cells, B-cell-depleted T cells, or PBMCs. Samples were obtained from the ongoing ImmuneRACE study (first 160 participants) and from 1,000 to 1,500 subjects provided by 6 global collaborators. The repertoires were made available in a free public database intended to serve as a resource for research on the immune response to SARS-CoV-2. The dataset comprised deeply sampled blood TCRbeta repertoires from subjects exposed to, actively infected with, or recovered from COVID-19. A de-identified subject ID, COVID-19 status, age in years and sex were almost always included in the sample metadata. HLA class I and class II types, where available, came from metadata supplied by the sample provider rather than from assay-based typing.

In the prospective study, participants were roughly 18 to 100 years old, resided in approximately 25 geographic areas of the United States, and were enrolled through a virtual design. To assign participants to cohorts, the prospective study relied on clinical history that participants themselves reported in a screening survey and a study questionnaire. Mobile phlebotomists in the prospective study collected whole blood, serum and a nasopharyngeal or oropharyngeal swab from every participant. Prospective study participants could optionally give additional blood draws and questionnaires over an approximately 2-month period. Before DNA extraction, blood samples from the prospective study were shipped at room temperature or frozen. Overall study results and their limits: The quantity of clinical and demographic metadata differed by source and by participant and was supplied without curation.

Recombination connected TRBV4-1 to TRBJ1-5, with no confidently assigned D gene. This sequence originates from a woman aged 45-59 years with acute COVID-19. The material sequenced was PBMCs or T cells enriched from blood (not recorded which). The CDR3 sequence is CASSQTVARNQPQHF. Here is the DNA: TGCGCCAGCAGCCAAACGGTAGCGCGCAATCAGCCCCAGCATTTT.